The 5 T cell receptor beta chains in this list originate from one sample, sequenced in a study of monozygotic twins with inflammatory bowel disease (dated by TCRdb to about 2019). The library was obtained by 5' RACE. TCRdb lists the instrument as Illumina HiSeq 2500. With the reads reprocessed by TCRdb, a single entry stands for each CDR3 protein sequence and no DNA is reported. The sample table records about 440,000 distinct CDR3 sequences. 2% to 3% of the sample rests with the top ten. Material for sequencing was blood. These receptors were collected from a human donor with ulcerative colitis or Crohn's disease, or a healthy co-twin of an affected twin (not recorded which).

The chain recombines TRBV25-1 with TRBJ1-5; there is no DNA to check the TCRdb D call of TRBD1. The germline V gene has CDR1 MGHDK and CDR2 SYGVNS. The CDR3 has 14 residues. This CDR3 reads CASSALVSNQPQHF.

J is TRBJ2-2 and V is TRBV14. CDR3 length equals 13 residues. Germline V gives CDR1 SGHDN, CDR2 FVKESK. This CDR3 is CASSQDGSGELFF. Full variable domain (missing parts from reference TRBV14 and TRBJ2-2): EAGVTQFPSHSVIEKGQTVTLRCDPISGHDNLYWYRRVMGKEIKFLLHFVKESKQDESGMPNNRFLAERTGGTYSTLKVQPAELEDSGVYFCASSQDGSGELFFGEGSRLTVL.

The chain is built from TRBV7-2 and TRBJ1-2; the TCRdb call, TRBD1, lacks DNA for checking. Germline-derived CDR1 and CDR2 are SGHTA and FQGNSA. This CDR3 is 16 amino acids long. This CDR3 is CASSLWGAGNDYGYTF.

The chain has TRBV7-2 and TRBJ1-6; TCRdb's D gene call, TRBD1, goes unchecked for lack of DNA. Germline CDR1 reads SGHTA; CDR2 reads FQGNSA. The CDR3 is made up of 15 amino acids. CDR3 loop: CASSSGDSYNSPLHF.

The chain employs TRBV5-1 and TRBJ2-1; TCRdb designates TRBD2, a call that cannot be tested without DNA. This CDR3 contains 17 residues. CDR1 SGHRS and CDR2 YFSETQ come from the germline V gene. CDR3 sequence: CASNPMLGLDSYNEQFF.